This paragraph reports one T cell receptor beta chain. No antigen is known for it. Germline is not matched at one junction end, which may reflect a read error. The PCR made use of 60 Vbeta and 13 Jbeta primers. Generated by immunoSEQ multiplex PCR, the TCRdb table keeps only in-frame clones and is missing some. The sample spans more than 50,000 clones; the ten largest clones claim roughly 9.6%. CDR1 is KGHSH, CDR2 LQKENI, per germline. This CDR3 is 16 amino acids long. Donors were ostensibly healthy at sampling, although undocumented immune exposures were probable. This entry comes from a study of cytomegalovirus exposure and HLA in healthy donors. Across the study: Clustering assigned approximately 78% of the approximately 370 genotyped donors to the Caucasian-associated ancestry cluster.

Study outcomes and limitations: Later work found most CMV-associated TCR beta chains apparently HLA-restricted. Being indistinguishable, some V segments were excluded, TRBV6-2 and TRBV6-3 among them.

This receptor was identified in a man aged 50-60 years in good health and CMV-seropositive. The sample was PBMCs. The chain recombines TRBV18 with TRBJ2-7, with TRBD2 matching over 8 bases. The CDR3 sequence is CASSPPSRGGSHEQYF. CDR3 in DNA: TGTGCCAGCTCACCACCAAGCCGGGGGGGCTCCCACGAGCAGTACTTC.